One and the same sample provided the 19 T cell receptor beta chains below, sequenced in a study of T-cell reconstitution after alpha-beta-depleted transplantation in children. Unique molecular identifiers tagged the TCRbeta library. Using its own MiXCR run on the PCR reads, TCRdb lists one record per CDR3 protein. Of about 120,000 distinct CDR3 sequences in the sample, 10% are singletons; the top ten hold less than 40%. Sample: PBMCs, taken before TCRalphabeta/CD19-depleted stem cell transplant. The receptors stem from a boy aged 2-15 years with acute lymphoblastic leukemia, due to receive a stem cell transplant.

The V and J genes are TRBV4-1 and TRBJ2-7; D remains unclear. Germline CDR1 MGHRA, CDR2 YSYEKL. This CDR3 contains 13 residues. V was cut by 5 bases and J by 2 bases, with 10 bases left in between. The chain's CDR3 is CASSYLDAYEQYF. The CDR3 nucleotides read TGCGCCAGCAGCTACTTGGATGCCTACGAGCAGTACTTC.

The CDR3 bases are TGTGCCAGCAAAATGCACCGGGCTAATGAAAAACTGTTTTTT. Translating it yields CASKMHRANEKLFF. The chain joins TRBV28 to TRBJ1-4; D call uncertain. Germline V gene lookup returns CDR1 MDHEN and CDR2 SYDVKM. CDR3 length equals 14 residues. Trimming pared 7 bases from V and 3 bases from J, leaving 12 bases between. The full variable domain, in which reference TRBV28 and TRBJ1-4 provide the parts outside the CDR3, is DVKVTQSSRYLVKRTGEKVFLECVQDMDHENMFWYRQDPGLGLRLIYFSYDVKMKEKGDIPEGYSVSREKKERFSLILESASTNQTSMYLCASKMHRANEKLFFGSGTQLSVL.

The rearrangement links TRBV7-3 to TRBJ2-1; D perhaps matches TRBD2 (5 bases). Germline V gene sequence: CDR1 SGHTA, CDR2 FQGTGA. This CDR3 is 13 amino acids long. Between the trimmed V and J ends, which lost 1 base and 8 bases, there was a span of 9 bases. DNA of the CDR3: TGTGCCAGCAGCTTAATGCGGCGGGATGAGCAGTTCTTC. It codes for CASSLMRRDEQFF.

This clonotype has just a few counts. The genes are TRBV2 and TRBJ2-1; D gene unclear. CDR1 and CDR2 (germline): SNHLY, FYNNEI. V was clipped by 10 bases and J by 0 bases, with 10 bases between them. This CDR3 region has 13 residues. The CDR3 DNA follows: TGTGCCACCCCCCGGAGCTCCTACAATGAGCAGTTCTTC. It encodes CATPRSSYNEQFF.

V is TRBV20-1 and J is TRBJ1-2, with D possibly TRBD1 on 6 matching bases. This CDR3 contains 12 residues. V dropped 6 bases and J dropped 8 bases, with 16 bases sitting between them. Per germline, CDR1 DFQATT and CDR2 SNEGSKA (reference sequence). CDR3 sequence reads: CSAQQGVNGYTF. CDR3 nucleotide sequence: TGCAGTGCCCAACAGGGAGTAAACGGCTACACCTTC.

A note on this clonotype: Being one base from a much bigger clone, this may be a read error. The chain uses TRBV7-9 and TRBJ1-1; D ambiguous. Germline V gene data show CDR1 as SEHNR and CDR2 as FQNEAQ (reference sequence). V was trimmed by 1 base and J by 5 bases, leaving 11 bases between them. The CDR3 contains 14 residues. The CDR3 DNA reads TGTGCCAGCAGCTTAGATAATCCGAAGACTGAAGCTTTCTTT. Translated, it gives CASSLDNPKTEAFF. The full variable domain, with the rest looked up from reference TRBV7-9 and TRBJ1-1, is DTGVSQNPRHKITKRGQNVTFRCDPISEHNRLYWYRQTLGQGPEFLTYFQNEAQLEKSRLLSDRFSAERPKGSFSTLEIQRTEQGDSAMYLCASSLDNPKTEAFFGQGTRLTVV.

The rearrangement uses TRBV24-1 and TRBJ2-1; D unresolved. V lost 3 bases to trimming and J lost 9 bases, with 11 bases between them. The CDR3 runs to 13 residues. Germline V CDR1 and CDR2: KGHDR, SFDVKD. Written as DNA, the CDR3 is TGTGCCACCAGTGATCCCACTGGGTTTGAGCAGTTCTTC. It encodes CATSDPTGFEQFF.

The J gene is TRBJ1-6, the V gene TRBV12-3 or TRBV12-4; a weak D match, TRBD1 (6 bases). This CDR3 comprises 14 residues. V lost 7 bases to trimming and J lost 8 bases, with 15 bases between them. Here the CDR3 reads CASNPTGRDSPLHF. CDR3 sequence (DNA): TGTGCCAGCAACCCGACAGGACGGGATTCACCCCTCCACTTT.

This rearrangement joins TRBV7-9 to TRBJ1-2; unclear D gene. The CDR3 is 13 amino acids. V lost 0 bases to trimming and J lost 4 bases, with 6 bases between them. Germline V lookup: CDR1 SEHNR, CDR2 FQNEAQ (reference sequence). CDR3 sequence (DNA): TGTGCCAGCAGCTTAGCGGCACCCTATGGCTACACCTTC. Its translation is CASSLAAPYGYTF.

This clonotype was seen many times. The CDR3 loop is CSAGTSGSTDTQYF. CDR3 DNA sequence: TGCAGTGCTGGCACTAGCGGAAGCACAGATACGCAGTATTTT. The chain recombines TRBV20-1 with TRBJ2-3, with 8 bases matching TRBD2. Per the germline V gene, CDR1 is DFQATT and CDR2 is SNEGSKA (reference sequence). V was clipped by 5 bases and J by 0 bases; unmatched bases: 4. CDR3 size: 14 residues.

This rearrangement joins TRBV20-1 to TRBJ2-1, with 9 positions matching TRBD2. Germline values: CDR1 DFQATT, CDR2 SNEGSKA (reference sequence). This CDR3 is 15 amino acids long. V shed 6 bases and J 6 bases; nucleotides not matched to a gene: 12. CDR3 DNA sequence: TGCAGTGCCCCGATTAGAAGCGGGAGGCTCAATGAGCAGTTCTTC. This translates into CSAPIRSGRLNEQFF.

This clonotype was observed a few times. This chain connects TRBV20-1 to TRBJ1-4, with 7 bases lining up with TRBD1. The J segment lost 6 bases and the V segment lost 0 bases, leaving 1 base of the junction unmatched. Looked up from germline, CDR1 is DFQATT and CDR2 is SNEGSKA (reference sequence). CDR3 length: 13 residues. CDR3 DNA: TGCAGTGCTAGAGAAGGGACAGATGAAAAACTGTTTTTT. It is translated as CSAREGTDEKLFF.

This clonotype appeared many times. J is TRBJ2-1 and V is TRBV20-1, with TRBD2 as a possible D gene (6 bases). The V end was cut by 3 bases, the J end by 0 bases, with 12 bases between. This CDR3 spans 15 amino acids. Germline assignment: CDR1 DFQATT and CDR2 SNEGSKA (reference sequence). This chain's CDR3 is CSARGRDSSYNEQFF. The CDR3 nucleotides read TGCAGTGCTAGGGGCCGGGACTCCTCCTACAATGAGCAGTTCTTC.

This clonotype was seen a few times. V gene TRBV7-8 combines with J gene TRBJ2-1; unclear D gene. The V and J ends lost 5 bases and 5 bases respectively, with 10 bases between them. Germline V gene data show CDR1 as SGHVS and CDR2 as FQNEAQ. This CDR3 contains 13 residues. The CDR3 is CASSTRLHNEQFF. The CDR3 DNA sequence: TGTGCCAGCAGCACGCGATTACACAATGAGCAGTTCTTC.

This clonotype was detected only a few times. The chain carries TRBV7-8 and TRBJ2-7; tentative D call: TRBD1 (6 bases). V shed 5 bases and J shed 0 bases, with 20 bases lying between them. Germline V CDR1 and CDR2: SGHVS, FQNEAQ. CDR3 length equals 17 residues. The CDR3 sequence: CASSPWGRGKSSYEQYF. The CDR3 DNA follows: TGTGCCAGCAGCCCCTGGGGCAGGGGAAAAAGCTCCTACGAGCAGTACTTC.

This clonotype showed up just a few times. The chain recombines TRBV5-1 with TRBJ2-1; D is possibly TRBD1 (5 bases). This CDR3 has 13 amino acids. V dropped 4 bases and J dropped 4 bases, with 9 bases sitting between them. CDR1 and CDR2 from the germline V gene are SGHRS and YFSETQ. The CDR3, as DNA: TGCGCCAGCAGCCCTCGACAGTACAATGAGCAGTTCTTC. Translating gives CASSPRQYNEQFF.

The J gene is TRBJ1-2, the V gene TRBV12-3 or TRBV12-4; TRBD1 might be the D (5 bases). The CDR3 has 14 amino acids. Deletions cut 3 bases from V and 4 bases from J, with 12 bases between. Here the CDR3 DNA reads TGTGCCAGCAGTTTTGGGACGGGATTCTATGGCTACACCTTC. Translating gives CASSFGTGFYGYTF.

This clonotype was detected ten times or more. The rearrangement uses TRBV12-5 and TRBJ2-1, with D unresolved. From germline, CDR1 is LGHNT and CDR2 FRNRAP. This CDR3 region has 12 residues. The V end was cut by 7 bases, the J end by 9 bases, with 13 bases between. The CDR3 loop is CASVGVGSEQFF. Written as DNA, the CDR3 is TGTGCTAGTGTAGGAGTAGGTAGTGAGCAGTTCTTC.

J is TRBJ2-4 and V is TRBV10-3; no reliable D call. Germline-derived CDR1 and CDR2 are ENHRY and SYGVKD. Trimming left V 3 bases short and J 8 bases short, with 5 bases between. This CDR3 has 11 residues. Here the CDR3 DNA reads TGTGCCATCAGTGACCTGGACATTCAGTACTTC. It yields the protein CAISDLDIQYF.